Listed below are T cell receptor beta chains from one sample, sequenced in a study of cytomegalovirus exposure and HLA in healthy donors. This table comes from immunoSEQ multiplex PCR, and its TCRdb copy is limited to in-frame clones, with some not included. This table has around 150,000 clones, roughly 83% appearing once. Sequenced material: PBMCs. Receptors were obtained from a man aged 35 to 55 in good health and CMV-seropositive. Each CDR3 is given without its conserved first and last residue. Rows give clone size only sometimes, using once, few, many, or a class for an expanded clone.

clone_size: .
v_call: TRBV2
cdr3_aa: ARKDRGLNTEAF

clone_size: .
v_call: TRBV7-9
cdr3_aa: ASSLTGRTEAF

clone_size: .
v_call: TRBV11-3
cdr3_aa: ASSLEAYSEAF

clone_size: .
v_call: TRBV7-2
cdr3_aa: ASGRGDRKGNEQF

clone_size: few
v_call: TRBV6-4
cdr3_aa: ASSDSQGGEQY

clone_size: .
v_call: TRBV1
cdr3_aa: TSSLPGGGCLRPQH

clone_size: .
v_call: TRBV11-2
cdr3_aa: ASTLAGVVTEAF

clone_size: once
v_call: TRBV18
cdr3_aa: ASSPTGSTDTQY

clone_size: .
v_call: TRBV9
cdr3_aa: ASSVAGGIETQY

clone_size: few
v_call: TRBV19
cdr3_aa: ASSTRGQGALNTEAF

clone_size: .
v_call: TRBV5-1
cdr3_aa: ASSSPEGGSGELF

clone_size: .
v_call: TRBV7-2
cdr3_aa: ASSFPGEGRGYT

clone_size: once
v_call: TRBV2
cdr3_aa: ASSESSNTGELF

clone_size: .
v_call: TRBV7-3
cdr3_aa: ASSLEGTGFEQF

clone_size: .
v_call: TRBV6-6
cdr3_aa: ASSQFGYT

clone_size: .
v_call: TRBV7-3
cdr3_aa: ASSLRGGMGTEAF

clone_size: .
v_call: TRBV13
cdr3_aa: ASSHDGLAGALYNEQF

clone_size: .
v_call: TRBV4-3
cdr3_aa: ASSQAGGLNTEAF

clone_size: .
v_call: TRBV5-1
cdr3_aa: ASSGATSGRAAEQF

clone_size: .
v_call: TRBV7-9
cdr3_aa: ASSSGQRNEKLF

clone_size: .
v_call: TRBV7-2
cdr3_aa: ASSLRNLNTEAF

clone_size: .
v_call: TRBV9
cdr3_aa: ASSPGGSLGNTIY

clone_size: .
v_call: TRBV7-3
cdr3_aa: ASSPGGSYEQY

clone_size: few
v_call: TRBV7-8
cdr3_aa: ASSLGQGAYGYT

clone_size: .
v_call: TRBV9
cdr3_aa: ASSFRTSGGAEQF

clone_size: .
v_call: TRBV11-2
cdr3_aa: ASSLELFSYEQY

clone_size: once
v_call: TRBV12-5
cdr3_aa: ASGTANPSEKLF

clone_size: .
v_call: TRBV19
cdr3_aa: ASIRGGDNSGNTIY